Following are 31 T cell receptor beta chains from one sample sequenced in a study of T cell repertoires in cytomegalovirus infection. In TCRdb, the reads were re-called with MiXCR into one record per CDR3 protein. The top ten hold approximately 26% of the sample, which has roughly 180,000 distinct CDR3 sequences, 17% seen once. The specimen sequenced was CD8+ T cells from PBMCs. These receptors all come from a human donor in good health (CMV status not recorded). Some clones in this sample may be carry-over from other donors' samples.

This clonotype was picked up a small number of times. The chain is built from TRBV20-1 and TRBJ2-1, with D unclear. The germline V and J ends were trimmed by 0 bases and 4 bases, with 13 bases remaining between them. CDR1 and CDR2 from the germline V gene are DFQATT and SNEGSKA (reference sequence). The CDR3 is 15 residues long. The CDR3 nucleotides read TGCAGTGCTAGAGATCGTCTAAAGCCGTACAATGAGCAGTTCTTC. It is translated as CSARDRLKPYNEQFF.

The rearrangement joins TRBV15 to TRBJ2-7, with D possibly being TRBD1 or TRBD2 (5 bases each). V lost 1 base, J lost 5 bases, and 9 bases lay in between. Germline V lookup: CDR1 LNHNV, CDR2 YYDKDF (reference sequence). The CDR3 sequence is 13 residues long. This chain's CDR3 is CATSRVRGNEQYF. The CDR3 DNA follows: TGTGCCACCAGCAGAGTGAGGGGTAACGAGCAGTACTTC.

This clonotype was observed many times. The chain has TRBV7-9 and TRBJ1-2; D gene unclear. Germline values: CDR1 SEHNR, CDR2 FQNEAQ (reference sequence). The germline V and J ends were trimmed by 6 bases and 3 bases, with 8 bases remaining between them. This CDR3 has 12 amino acids. The CDR3 region has the DNA TGTGCCAGCAGGACGGACTACTATGGCTACACCTTC. The encoded protein is CASRTDYYGYTF.

This sequence joins TRBV7-9 and TRBJ2-7; 11 bases match TRBD1. CDR3 length equals 14 residues. J gave up 0 bases and V 6 bases, and 1 base lay outside the gene matches. Germline CDR1 and CDR2: SEHNR and FQNEAQ (reference sequence). The CDR3 spells CASSGQGASYEQYF. Written as DNA, the CDR3 is TGTGCCAGCAGTGGACAGGGGGCCTCCTACGAGCAGTACTTC.

This clonotype was found a few times. This chain connects TRBV19 to TRBJ1-1; D not resolved. The CDR3 has 13 amino acids. Trimming stripped 5 bases from V and 3 bases from J, with 10 bases between. The germline gives CDR1 LNHDA, CDR2 SQIVND (reference sequence). This chain's CDR3 is CASSPRLDTEAFF. In DNA form, the CDR3 reads TGTGCCAGTAGTCCCAGACTGGACACTGAAGCTTTCTTT.

This clonotype has just a few counts. The V and J genes are TRBV29-1 and TRBJ2-2, with D unresolved. The CDR3 runs 11 residues. Looked up from germline, CDR1 is SQVTM and CDR2 is ANQGSEA. The ends were cut back, 4 bases at V and 6 bases at J, with 6 bases in the middle. This CDR3 is CSVVGAGELFF. CDR3 bases: TGCAGCGTTGTTGGGGCCGGGGAGCTGTTTTTT.

V usage is TRBV12-3 or TRBV12-4 and J usage is TRBJ2-5; a possible D gene is TRBD1 (6 bases). V shed 4 bases and J shed 1 base, with 10 bases lying between them. The CDR3 consists of 14 residues. CDR3 sequence (DNA): TGTGCCAGCAGTTCACAGGGATTCCAAGAGACCCAGTACTTC. Amino acid sequence: CASSSQGFQETQYF.

The rearrangement uses TRBV6-2 or TRBV6-3 and TRBJ1-1; D unclear. Per germline, CDR1 MNHEY and CDR2 SVGEGT. The CDR3 is 13 amino acids. Trimming took 0 bases from V and 7 from J, leaving 9 bases between them. The CDR3 coding sequence is TGTGCCAGCAGTTACTCGATACACATTGAAGCTTTCTTT. Protein sequence: CASSYSIHIEAFF.

This clonotype was picked up many times. This chain links TRBV12-3 or TRBV12-4 with TRBJ1-4, with 10 nucleotides matching TRBD1. V lost 8 bases, J lost 8 bases, and 2 bases stayed unmatched. This CDR3 comprises 12 residues. CDR3: CASGDRGEKLFF. The CDR3 nucleotides are TGTGCCAGCGGGGACAGGGGCGAAAAACTGTTTTTT.

The V call is TRBV11-2, the J call TRBJ2-7; tentatively, D is TRBD1 (5 bases). The CDR3 spans 14 residues. Germline CDR1 is SGHAT and CDR2 is FQNNGV. V lost 4 bases, J lost 5 bases, and 15 bases lay in between. CDR3 sequence (DNA): TGTGCCAGCAGCTCGGTCCCCTGGGGCGACGAGCAGTACTTC. Its translation: CASSSVPWGDEQYF.

This clonotype has a count of ten or more. The genes are TRBV12-3 or TRBV12-4 and TRBJ2-3; no definite D call. V shed 3 bases and J shed 1 base, with 2 bases lying between them. This CDR3 is built from 12 residues. The DNA of the CDR3 is TGTGCCAGCAGTTTTGGCACAGATACGCAGTATTTT. This encodes CASSFGTDTQYF.

This clonotype appeared many times. J is TRBJ1-5 and V is TRBV7-8; 8 positions agree with TRBD1. CDR1 and CDR2 from the germline V gene are SGHVS and FQNEAQ. The V gene end was trimmed by 5 bases and the J gene end by 2 bases; junction bases not matched to a gene: 8. The CDR3 is 16 residues long. The CDR3 sequence is CASSPGTGQGNQPQHF. Written as DNA, the CDR3 is TGTGCCAGCAGCCCGGGGACAGGCCAGGGCAATCAGCCCCAGCATTTT.

The chain uses TRBV11-2 and TRBJ2-7; D ambiguous. CDR1 is SGHAT and CDR2 is FQNNGV in the germline V gene. The CDR3 contains 12 residues. Trimming removed 8 bases at V and 0 bases at J, with 8 bases between. In DNA, the CDR3 is TGTGCCAGCCTACGAAGCTCCTACGAGCAGTACTTC. Translation: CASLRSSYEQYF.

This chain uses TRBV4-3 with TRBJ2-6, with 10 bases aligning to TRBD1. V lost 3 bases to trimming and J lost 1 base; unmatched junction nucleotides: 12. CDR3 size: 20 residues. CDR1 is LGHNA and CDR2 is YSLEER in the germline V gene. CDR3 DNA sequence: TGCGCCAGCAGCCAGCTGCCCGGGGGACAGGGGTCGTCTGGGGCCAACGTCCTGACTTTC. It codes for CASSQLPGGQGSSGANVLTF.

The chain joins TRBV20-1 to TRBJ1-4, with D tentatively TRBD1 (5 bases). V was trimmed by 3 bases and J by 8 bases, leaving 22 bases between them. Germline-derived CDR1 and CDR2 are DFQATT and SNEGSKA (reference sequence). The CDR3 totals 16 residues. The CDR3: CSARISPPGQPEKLFF. The CDR3 DNA reads TGCAGTGCTAGGATCAGCCCTCCCGGACAACCCGAAAAACTGTTTTTT.

This clonotype was seen a few times. The chain is built from TRBV7-9 and TRBJ1-2, with D tentatively TRBD1 (6 bases). Trimming shortened V by 7 bases and J by 6 bases, and 15 bases separated the two germline ends. CDR3 length: 13 residues. CDR1 is SEHNR, CDR2 FQNEAQ, per germline (reference sequence). The CDR3 region is CASTWTAGHGYTF. The CDR3 nucleotides are TGTGCCAGCACCTGGACAGCGGGTCATGGCTACACCTTC.

The chain carries TRBV4-3 and TRBJ2-1; D is unresolved. V lost 0 bases, J lost 5 bases, and 23 bases lay in between. Germline V gives CDR1 LGHNA, CDR2 YSLEER. The CDR3 is made up of 19 amino acids. DNA for the CDR3: TGCGCCAGCAGCCAAGATGTTCAGCACCTACACGGTGCGGACAATGAGCAGTTCTTC. Its translation is CASSQDVQHLHGADNEQFF.

This clonotype was observed a handful of times. This rearrangement joins TRBV20-1 to TRBJ2-7; 7 bases match TRBD2. Germline V lookup: CDR1 DFQATT, CDR2 SNEGSKA (reference sequence). The junction had 8 bases not matched to a gene; V was cut back by 0 bases and J by 0 bases. The CDR3 has 16 amino acids. CDR3 loop: CSARDSLSGFSYEQYF. The CDR3 DNA follows: TGCAGTGCTAGAGATTCTCTTAGCGGGTTCTCCTACGAGCAGTACTTC.

This clonotype has a handful of counts. The chain has TRBV9 and TRBJ1-1; D is ambiguous. The CDR3 is 15 residues long. Germline CDR1 reads SGDLS; CDR2 reads YYNGEE. The V end was cut by 4 bases, the J end by 11 bases, with 24 bases between. The CDR3 coding sequence is TGTGCCAGCAGCCCCCCGGGGTCCGAGGCCTTGAGTGCTTTCTTT. It yields the protein CASSPPGSEALSAFF.

This chain uses TRBV19 with TRBJ2-3; tentative D call: TRBD2 (5 bases). Germline V gene lookup returns CDR1 LNHDA and CDR2 SQIVND (reference sequence). The CDR3 consists of 16 residues. V was shortened by 5 bases and J by 3 bases, with 18 bases between the two germline ends. The CDR3 bases are TGTGCCAGTAGTCCTCGGGTGTCCCCGGGGACAGATACGCAGTATTTT. Translation: CASSPRVSPGTDTQYF.

This clonotype appeared a few times. The chain uses TRBV6-5 and TRBJ2-7; D is perhaps TRBD2 (5 bases). V lost 0 bases and J lost 4, with 7 bases in between. There are 13 residues in the CDR3. CDR1 is MNHEY, CDR2 SVGAGI, per germline. The CDR3 sequence: CASSYSEGYEQYF. CDR3 bases: TGTGCCAGCAGTTACTCCGAGGGATACGAGCAGTACTTC.

The table lists this clonotype with a few counts. The V call is TRBV12-5, the J call TRBJ1-1; no clear D gene. Germline V lookup: CDR1 LGHNT, CDR2 FRNRAP. The CDR3 extends over 12 amino acids. The V and J ends lost 1 base and 6 bases respectively, with 6 bases between them. CDR3 coding DNA: TGTGCTAGTGGTTTGGGTGGCCCTGAAGCTTTCTTT. The encoded protein is CASGLGGPEAFF.

The rearrangement joins TRBV4-1 to TRBJ1-4; D is unclear. Germline lookup yields CDR1 MGHRA and CDR2 YSYEKL. The ends were cut back, 0 bases at V and 0 bases at J, with 8 bases in the middle. The CDR3 contains 16 residues. Here the CDR3 reads CASSQDSNPTNEKLFF. DNA for the CDR3: TGCGCCAGCAGCCAAGATTCCAATCCAACTAATGAAAAACTGTTTTTT.

Written as DNA, the CDR3 is TGTGCCAGCAGCTCAGTCGTCTCCGCAGATACGCAGTATTTT. This gives the protein CASSSVVSADTQYF. The chain has TRBV7-6 and TRBJ2-3; the D is unclear. The length of the CDR3 is 14 residues. V dropped 4 bases and J dropped 4 bases, with 12 bases sitting between them. CDR1 is SGHVS and CDR2 is FNYEAQ in the germline V gene.

This clonotype was seen only a few times. V is TRBV5-1 and J is TRBJ2-1, with D possibly matching TRBD2 (5 bases). This CDR3 is built from 13 residues. Germline values: CDR1 SGHRS, CDR2 YFSETQ. Between the trimmed V and J ends, which lost 4 bases and 6 bases, there was a span of 11 bases. CDR3 loop: CASSPGGPNEQFF. The CDR3 region has the DNA TGCGCCAGCAGCCCCGGAGGCCCCAATGAGCAGTTCTTC.

The chain recombines TRBV20-1 with TRBJ2-3, with D possibly matching TRBD2 (5 bases). Germline values: CDR1 DFQATT, CDR2 SNEGSKA (reference sequence). Trimming shortened V by 5 bases and J by 2 bases, and 20 bases separated the two germline ends. This CDR3 comprises 16 residues. CDR3 in amino acids: CSARTRPARTTDTQYF. The CDR3 DNA follows: TGCAGTGCTCGGACTCGCCCAGCGAGGACCACAGATACGCAGTATTTT.

This chain uses TRBV15 with TRBJ2-3; D unclear. Germline values: CDR1 LNHNV, CDR2 YYDKDF (reference sequence). The V gene lost 5 bases and the J gene lost 7 bases, with 10 bases spanning the gap. This CDR3 has 12 amino acids. The CDR3 region is CATSGRAYTQYF. CDR3 coding DNA: TGTGCCACCAGCGGGCGAGCCTATACGCAGTATTTT.

This clonotype was counted only a few times. The chain combines TRBV6-5 with TRBJ2-6; 7 positions match TRBD1. After removal of 6 bases from V and 2 bases from J, the junction contained 10 bases not matched to a gene. Germline V CDR1 and CDR2: MNHEY, SVGAGI. This CDR3 has 17 amino acids. Here the CDR3 reads CASSERDRTTGANVLTF. The CDR3 nucleotides read TGTGCCAGCAGCGAAAGGGACAGAACTACTGGGGCCAACGTCCTGACTTTC.

V is TRBV14 and J is TRBJ2-1; D gene ambiguous. There are 16 residues in the CDR3. Germline lookup yields CDR1 SGHDN and CDR2 FVKESK. Trimming pared 0 bases from V and 8 bases from J, leaving 17 bases between. DNA for the CDR3: TGTGCCAGCAGCCAAGATCCGGGTCCTAGGCCAGATGAGCAGTTCTTC. Translating gives CASSQDPGPRPDEQFF.

The chain has TRBV10-3 and TRBJ1-5; tentative D call: TRBD1 (5 bases). In germline, CDR1 is ENHRY, CDR2 SYGVKD. The germline V and J ends were trimmed by 2 bases and 4 bases, with 12 bases remaining between them. The CDR3 sequence is 15 residues long. CDR3 in DNA: TGTGCCATCAGTGAGACGTGGGACGGAAATCAGCCCCAGCATTTT. Amino acid sequence: CAISETWDGNQPQHF.

This chain uses TRBV7-8 with TRBJ1-5; 9 bases are a match to TRBD1. The V and J ends lost 5 bases and 6 bases, in that order; junction bases with no gene match: 2. Germline assignment: CDR1 SGHVS and CDR2 FQNEAQ. This CDR3 is built from 13 residues. CDR3 bases: TGTGCCAGCAGCGGGACAGGGATTCAGCCCCAGCATTTT. Translating gives CASSGTGIQPQHF.